This is a list of T cell receptor beta chains from one sample in a study of CD8 T cells in ankylosing spondylitis. MiXCR, applied by TCRdb to the 5' RACE reads, yields one record per CDR3 protein. The profile shows fewer than 200,000 distinct CDR3 sequences, roughly 18% of them singletons. Source material: blood, either unsorted or a sorted T cell fraction (not recorded which). These receptor sequences come from a male donor aged 5-30 years with ankylosing spondylitis or in good health (not recorded which). Each CDR3 is given with its conserved first and last residue. The D gene is left open where the match is weak. The listing skips clone size in some rows; elsewhere it reads once, few, many or a size class.

V	D	size	J	CDR3	DNA
TRBV20-1	-	few	TRBJ1-3	CSARGPGNTIYF	TGCAGTGCTAGAGGTCCTGGAAACACCATATATTTT
TRBV30	-	many	TRBJ2-2	CACRANTGELFF	TGTGCCTGTCGGGCGAACACCGGGGAGCTGTTTTTT
TRBV29-1	TRBD1	many	TRBJ2-2	CSGGTGGATGELFF	TGCAGCGGCGGGACAGGGGGCGCAACCGGGGAGCTGTTTTTT
TRBV5-4	-	many	TRBJ2-5	CASSLHTGRETQYF	TGTGCCAGCAGCTTGCATACAGGAAGGGAGACCCAGTACTTC
TRBV29-1	TRBD1	many	TRBJ2-1	CSVEGQPSNEQFF	TGCAGCGTTGAGGGACAGCCCTCAAATGAGCAGTTCTTC
TRBV14	-	-	TRBJ2-1	CASSQVTLNEQFF	TGTGCCAGCAGCCAAGTCACTCTCAATGAGCAGTTCTTC
TRBV3-1	-	many	TRBJ2-6	CASSQEARRSSGANVLTF	TGTGCCAGCAGCCAAGAAGCCCGGCGGAGCTCTGGGGCCAACGTCCTGACTTTC
TRBV20-1	TRBD1	many	TRBJ1-2	CSASMWGQGSSNYGYTF	TGCAGTGCTAGTATGTGGGGACAGGGGAGTTCCAACTATGGCTACACCTTC
TRBV12-3/TRBV12-4	-	many	TRBJ2-7	CASSYIQGRAQQYF	TGTGCCAGCAGTTACATACAGGGGAGGGCCCAGCAGTACTTC
TRBV12-3/TRBV12-4	TRBD2	many	TRBJ2-1	CASSPSTGLARRRSEQFF	TGTGCCAGCAGCCCCTCAACCGGACTAGCGCGTAGGAGAAGTGAGCAGTTCTTC
TRBV5-1	-	many	TRBJ2-1	CASSSTEGSSYNEQFF	TGCGCCAGCAGCTCCACCGAGGGGAGCTCCTACAATGAGCAGTTCTTC
TRBV6-2/TRBV6-3	TRBD2	many	TRBJ2-3	CATYRPGLAGLTDTQYF	TGTGCCACCTACCGACCGGGACTAGCGGGACTCACAGATACGCAGTATTTT
TRBV5-1	-	many	TRBJ1-5	CASSPGSSSNQPQHF	TGCGCCAGCAGCCCAGGAAGTTCGAGCAATCAGCCCCAGCATTTT
TRBV20-1	-	-	TRBJ2-1	CSAHPPTGYNEQFF	TGCAGTGCCCATCCTCCCACCGGCTACAATGAGCAGTTCTTC
TRBV24-1	-	-	TRBJ2-3	CATSDSSGQGGDTQYF	TGTGCCACCAGTGACTCCTCCGGTCAGGGCGGGGATACGCAGTATTTT
TRBV7-6	-	many	TRBJ2-3	CASSLELGSDTQYF	TGTGCCAGCAGCTTAGAGTTGGGGTCAGATACGCAGTATTTT
TRBV6-5	TRBD2	many	TRBJ2-3	CASSSPTSAFTDTQYF	TGTGCCAGCAGTTCTCCGACTAGCGCTTTTACGGATACGCAGTATTTT
TRBV4-3	TRBD2	many	TRBJ2-1	CASSASYAGTSGSGQFF	TGCGCCAGCAGCGCGTCCTACGCCGGGACTAGCGGGAGTGGGCAGTTCTTC
TRBV7-9	TRBD2	many	TRBJ2-7	CASSQVGTSSEQYF	TGTGCCAGCAGCCAAGTAGGGACTAGCTCCGAGCAGTACTTC
TRBV5-4	TRBD2	many	TRBJ2-5	CASSSMRVTSGETQYF	TGTGCCAGCAGCTCGATGCGGGTGACTAGCGGAGAGACCCAGTACTTC
TRBV7-8	-	-	TRBJ2-1	CASSLGDANNEQFF	TGTGCCAGCAGCTTAGGGGACGCTAACAATGAGCAGTTCTTC
TRBV12-3/TRBV12-4	TRBD1	many	TRBJ1-4	CASSLKGAPNNEKLFF	TGTGCCAGCAGTTTAAAGGGGGCCCCCAATAATGAAAAACTGTTTTTT
TRBV2	-	once	TRBJ2-1	CASSFQGWEFF	TGTGCCAGCAGTTTCCAGGGGTGGGAGTTCTTC
TRBV12-3/TRBV12-4	-	-	TRBJ2-3	CASSLVPLSKGTQYF	TGTGCCAGCAGTTTAGTCCCACTCTCAAAGGGGACGCAGTATTTT
TRBV28	-	many	TRBJ1-5	CASSQQVSNQPQHF	TGTGCCAGCAGTCAACAGGTATCCAATCAGCCCCAGCATTTT
TRBV5-1	-	many	TRBJ2-5	CASSLVALQETQYF	TGCGCCAGCAGCTTGGTCGCATTACAAGAGACCCAGTACTTC
TRBV29-1	-	-	TRBJ2-5	CSVERGAGRETQYF	TGCAGCGTTGAGAGAGGGGCAGGGAGAGAGACCCAGTACTTC
TRBV6-5	-	once	TRBJ2-3	CASSYGAEGAQYF	TGTGCCAGCAGTTATGGGGCGGAGGGGGCGCAGTATTTT
TRBV6-5	-	many	TRBJ2-7	CASSPGDSYEQYF	TGTGCCAGCAGCCCCGGAGACTCCTACGAGCAGTACTTC
TRBV20-1	TRBD2	-	TRBJ2-1	CSAKRLAGYNEQFF	TGCAGTGCCAAAAGACTAGCGGGCTACAATGAGCAGTTCTTC
TRBV20-1	TRBD2	many	TRBJ2-7	CSAPYPSGSSVQYF	TGCAGTGCCCCGTATCCTAGCGGGAGTTCTGTGCAGTACTTC
TRBV5-1	TRBD1	many	TRBJ2-7	CASSIRQGQNNEQYF	TGCGCCAGCAGCATACGACAGGGACAGAACAACGAGCAGTACTTC
TRBV4-2	TRBD2	many	TRBJ2-3	CASSQGLAASTDTQYF	TGTGCCAGCAGCCAGGGACTAGCAGCTAGCACAGATACGCAGTATTTT
TRBV21-1	-	many	TRBJ1-1	CASSKDPNRTGGTEAFF	TGTGCCAGCAGCAAGGATCCAAACCGGACAGGGGGCACTGAAGCTTTCTTT
TRBV9	-	many	TRBJ2-3	CASSPSDAGALKDTQYF	TGTGCCAGCAGCCCATCAGATGCAGGGGCGCTTAAAGATACGCAGTATTTT
TRBV7-9	-	many	TRBJ1-6	CASSPPALGSPLHF	TGTGCCAGCAGCCCTCCGGCTTTGGGATCACCCCTCCACTTT
TRBV18	-	many	TRBJ1-5	CASSRGGGNQPQHF	TGTGCCAGCTCAAGGGGCGGGGGAAATCAGCCCCAGCATTTT
TRBV20-1	-	-	TRBJ1-1	CSASEIGEAFF	TGCAGTGCTAGCGAAATAGGTGAAGCTTTCTTT
TRBV20-1	-	many	TRBJ2-1	CSARDGSGGVYNEQFF	TGCAGTGCTAGAGATGGAAGCGGTGGGGTCTACAATGAGCAGTTCTTC
TRBV11-2	-	many	TRBJ2-3	CASSLGVARPTDTQYF	TGTGCCAGCAGCTTAGGAGTAGCGAGGCCCACAGATACGCAGTATTTT
TRBV20-1	TRBD1	many	TRBJ2-5	CSASSGTGSQETQYF	TGCAGTGCTAGCTCCGGGACAGGGTCCCAAGAGACCCAGTACTTC
TRBV20-1	-	many	TRBJ1-4	CSARDGTKVSGGIGEKLFF	TGCAGTGCTAGAGATGGGACTAAAGTGTCAGGCGGTATAGGTGAAAAACTGTTTTTT
TRBV6-1	-	many	TRBJ2-1	CASSVSYNEQFF	TGTGCCAGCAGTGTGAGTTACAATGAGCAGTTCTTC
TRBV20-1	TRBD1	many	TRBJ1-2	CSGTATNYGYTF	TGCAGCGGGACAGCCACCAACTATGGCTACACCTTC
TRBV7-8	-	once	TRBJ2-3	CASSPRERFADTQYF	TGTGCCAGCAGCCCCCGGGAACGCTTCGCAGATACGCAGTATTTT
TRBV29-1	-	-	TRBJ1-1	CSADSSRGAFF	TGCAGCGCTGACAGCTCCCGAGGGGCTTTCTTT
TRBV20-1	TRBD2	-	TRBJ2-7	CSASIAGLAHGEQYF	TGCAGTGCTAGTATTGCCGGACTAGCGCATGGTGAGCAGTACTTC
TRBV20-1	-	-	TRBJ2-1	CSASGQGYNEQFF	TGCAGTGCTAGCGGCCAGGGCTACAATGAGCAGTTCTTC
TRBV6-2/TRBV6-3	-	many	TRBJ2-3	CASSYSTGEPRSSTDTQYF	TGTGCCAGCAGTTACTCCACGGGAGAGCCACGCTCTAGCACAGATACGCAGTATTTT